These 18 T cell receptor beta chains share one sample of origin, sequenced in a study of cytomegalovirus exposure and HLA in healthy donors (dated by TCRdb to 2016 to 2017). Libraries were prepared through the immunoSEQ multiplex PCR assay. For the multiplex PCR, a mixture combining 60 forward primers for TCR Vbeta segments and 13 reverse primers for TCR Jbeta segments was used. The table comes from immuneACCESS by way of TCRdb, which keeps in-frame sequences with V and J called. Part of the clones is missing from these tables; in studies checked, under half for an unresolved V gene and the rest for unknown reasons. Counted in this sample were approximately 150,000 clones; around 81% of them appeared once. Clones ranked in the top ten supply 4.9% of the sample. Source material: PBMCs. Every receptor here comes from a woman aged 18 to 35 in good health and CMV-seropositive.

The chain is built from TRBV5-5 and TRBJ2-3, with 8 bases identical to TRBD2. Germline V gives CDR1 SGHKS, CDR2 YYEKEE (reference sequence). V dropped 4 bases and J dropped 3; count of bases not matched to a gene: 13. CDR3 length equals 17 residues. The CDR3 spells CASSQDPVRGGTDTQYF. The CDR3 DNA is TGTGCCAGCAGCCAAGACCCGGTCCGGGGGGGAACAGATACGCAGTATTTT.

The genes are TRBV5-6 and TRBJ1-2, with TRBD1 matching over 7 bases. Germline lookup yields CDR1 SGHDT and CDR2 YYEEEE. The CDR3 extends over 13 amino acids. V lost 2 bases and J lost 3; bases outside the gene matches: 1. The CDR3 DNA reads TGTGCCAGCAGCTTCGACAGGGACTATGGCTACACCTTC. It translates to CASSFDRDYGYTF.

The chain joins TRBV5-5 to TRBJ2-7; TRBD1 matches 11 bases. This CDR3 is built from 17 residues. The germline gives CDR1 SGHKS, CDR2 YYEKEE (reference sequence). The V segment lost 4 bases and the J segment 2 bases; nucleotides outside the gene matches: 11. Here the CDR3 DNA reads TGTGCCAGCAGCCCGAACCAGGACAGGGGGCGAACCTACGAGCAGTACTTC. Protein: CASSPNQDRGRTYEQYF.

The chain links TRBV28 to TRBJ2-1, with 10 bases matching TRBD2. V trimming: 5 bases; J trimming: 4 bases; junction bases outside the gene matches: 5. Germline CDR1 reads MDHEN; CDR2 reads SYDVKM. The CDR3 spans 15 residues. The CDR3 sequence: CASSLQRGGYNEQFF. For the CDR3, the DNA is TGTGCCAGCAGTCTCCAGCGGGGGGGATACAATGAGCAGTTCTTC.

The V call is TRBV5-1, the J call TRBJ2-7; 11 positions agree with TRBD1. This CDR3 is built from 15 residues. The V and J ends lost 4 bases and 4 bases, in that order; junction bases with no gene match: 7. Per germline, CDR1 SGHRS and CDR2 YFSETQ. The CDR3, as DNA: TGCGCCAGCAGCAACACCGGGACAGGGGGTTACGAGCAGTACTTC. Its protein product is CASSNTGTGGYEQYF.

The chain uses TRBV4-1 and TRBJ1-5; tentative D call: TRBD1 (5 bases). The CDR3 is made up of 14 amino acids. Trimming pared 2 bases from V and 10 bases from J, leaving 15 bases between. The germline V gene has CDR1 MGHRA and CDR2 YSYEKL. In DNA form, the CDR3 reads TGCGCCAGCAGCCAACTGGGACTGGGTACACCCCAGCATTTT. Translating gives CASSQLGLGTPQHF.

V and J are TRBV7-2 and TRBJ1-5; the D is unclear. CDR1 and CDR2 from the germline V gene are SGHTA and FQGNSA. V was clipped by 6 bases and J by 0 bases, with 9 bases between them. CDR3 length equals 14 residues. The chain's CDR3 is CASSSRASNQPQHF. As DNA, the CDR3 is TGTGCCAGCAGTTCGCGTGCTAGCAATCAGCCCCAGCATTTT.

About this clone: The sample holds other DNA sequences that translate to the same CDR3. This chain uses TRBV5-1 with TRBJ2-3; a weak D match, TRBD1 (5 bases). Looked up from germline, CDR1 is SGHRS and CDR2 is YFSETQ. V lost 0 bases to trimming and J lost 2 bases, with 16 bases between them. The CDR3 is made up of 17 amino acids. The CDR3 region is CASSLVGAPSATDTQYF. In nucleotides, the CDR3 is TGCGCCAGCAGCTTGGTTGGGGCCCCAAGTGCCACAGATACGCAGTATTTT.

This sequence joins TRBV6-5 and TRBJ2-7, with D possibly being TRBD1 (6 bases). CDR3 length: 15 amino acids. Between the trimmed V and J ends, which lost 3 bases and 2 bases, there was a span of 14 bases. Germline loops: CDR1 MNHEY, CDR2 SVGAGI. CDR3 loop: CASSYESGVAYEQYF. The CDR3, as DNA: TGTGCCAGCAGTTATGAATCAGGGGTCGCCTACGAGCAGTACTTC.

The chain couples TRBV13 to TRBJ2-7; 8 bases are a match to TRBD1. Germline trimming cut 4 bases from V and 2 bases from J; bases unmatched to any gene: 10. This CDR3 region has 16 residues. The germline CDR1 and CDR2 sequences are PRHDT and FYEKMQ (reference sequence). This CDR3 is CASSSGWTGSTYEQYF. CDR3 bases: TGTGCCAGCAGCTCTGGGTGGACAGGGTCCACCTACGAGCAGTACTTC.

The chain links TRBV4-2 to TRBJ2-5; D possibly corresponds to TRBD1 (6 bases). Germline V gene lookup returns CDR1 LGHNA and CDR2 YNFKEQ. The ends were cut back, 3 bases at V and 1 base at J, with 9 bases in the middle. The CDR3 has 14 residues. The CDR3 is CASSHLGGQETQYF. As DNA, the CDR3 is TGTGCCAGCAGCCACCTAGGGGGCCAAGAGACCCAGTACTTC.

The chain combines TRBV7-2 with TRBJ1-3; D might be TRBD1 (5 bases). The CDR3 spans 16 residues. Trimming cost V 5 bases and J 3 bases, with 17 bases left between them. Looked up from germline, CDR1 is SGHTA and CDR2 is FQGNSA. The CDR3 is CASSQGVVGGGNTIYF. CDR3 bases: TGTGCCAGCAGCCAAGGGGTCGTGGGCGGTGGAAACACCATATATTTT.

V usage is TRBV7-9 and J usage is TRBJ1-3; a possible D gene is TRBD1 (5 bases). The CDR3 sequence is 18 residues long. The V and J ends lost 5 bases and 0 bases respectively, with 20 bases between them. Germline lookup yields CDR1 SEHNR and CDR2 FQNEAQ (reference sequence). The chain's CDR3 is CASSTGDGGLTSGNTIYF. Here the CDR3 DNA reads TGTGCCAGCAGCACGGGGGACGGCGGATTAACCTCTGGAAACACCATATATTTT.

This clone was detected a few times. The chain has TRBV5-4 and TRBJ2-7; 9 bases are a match to TRBD1. V shed 3 bases and J 3 bases; nucleotides not matched to a gene: 4. Per the germline V gene, CDR1 is SGHNT and CDR2 is YYREEE (reference sequence). This CDR3 is 14 amino acids long. As DNA, the CDR3 is TGTGCCAGCAGCTCGCCGGGACAGGGCTACGAGCAGTACTTC. It encodes CASSSPGQGYEQYF.

This clone was found once. The chain has TRBV27 and TRBJ2-2; TRBD1 matches at 7 bases. V shed 4 bases and J 4 bases; nucleotides not matched to a gene: 3. The CDR3 sequence is 14 residues long. Per germline, CDR1 MNHEY and CDR2 SMNVEV (reference sequence). CDR3 sequence reads: CASSWDSATGELFF. CDR3 DNA sequence: TGTGCCAGCAGTTGGGACAGTGCCACCGGGGAGCTGTTTTTT.

The chain uses TRBV5-6 and TRBJ1-5, with 9 bases lining up with TRBD1. CDR3 length: 14 residues. Germline V gene lookup returns CDR1 SGHDT and CDR2 YYEEEE. V trimming: 4 bases; J trimming: 4 bases; junction bases outside the gene matches: 3. CDR3 in amino acids: CASSPGQGNQPQHF. CDR3 sequence (DNA): TGTGCCAGCAGCCCGGGACAGGGAAATCAGCCCCAGCATTTT. Full variable domain (missing parts from reference TRBV5-6 and TRBJ1-5): DAGVTQSPTHLIKTRGQQVTLRCSPKSGHDTVSWYQQALGQGPQFIFQYYEEEERQRGNFPDRFSGHQFPNYSSELNVNALLLGDSALYLCASSPGQGNQPQHFGDGTRLSIL.

This clone has only a few counts. The junction does not match germline at one end; this may be a read error. The chain joins TRBV5-8 to TRBJ2-4, with TRBD1 matching 8 bases. From germline, CDR1 is SGHTS and CDR2 YDEGEE. The CDR3 extends over 13 amino acids. The CDR3 reads CASSLQGENSQYF. CDR3 bases: TGTGCCAGCAGCTTACAGGGGGAGAACAGTCAGTACTTC. The complete variable domain, with remaining parts taken from reference TRBV5-8 and TRBJ2-4, reads EAGVTQSPTHLIKTRGQQATLRCSPISGHTSVYWYQQALGLGLQFLLWYDEGEERNRGNFPPRFSGRQFPNYSSELNVNALELEDSALYLCASSLQGENSQYFGAGTRLSVL.

CDR3 sequence (DNA): TGTGCCAGCAGCCGAGGGGACACAGGGGTGAACACTGAAGCTTTCTTT. Its protein is CASSRGDTGVNTEAFF. This rearrangement joins TRBV28 to TRBJ1-1; 7 nucleotides agree with TRBD1. This CDR3 comprises 16 residues. After removal of 6 bases from V and 0 bases from J, the junction contained 10 bases not matched to a gene. Germline V lookup: CDR1 MDHEN, CDR2 SYDVKM.